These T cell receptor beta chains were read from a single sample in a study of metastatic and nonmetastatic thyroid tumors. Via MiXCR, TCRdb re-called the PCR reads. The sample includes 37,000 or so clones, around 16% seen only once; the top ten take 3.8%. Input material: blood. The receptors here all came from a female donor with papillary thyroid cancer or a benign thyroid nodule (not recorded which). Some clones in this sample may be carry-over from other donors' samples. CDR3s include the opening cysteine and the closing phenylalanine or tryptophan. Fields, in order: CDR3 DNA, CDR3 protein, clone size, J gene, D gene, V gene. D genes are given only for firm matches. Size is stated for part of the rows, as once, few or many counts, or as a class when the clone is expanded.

TGTGCCAGCAGTTACCTACCTGGACAGGAAGCTTTCTTT	CASSYLPGQEAFF	medium-sized	TRBJ1-1	.	TRBV6-2/TRBV6-3
TGTGCCAGCAGTTTAGTAGTTGAGGGTTCCTACGAGCAGTACTTC	CASSLVVEGSYEQYF	few	TRBJ2-7	.	TRBV28
TGTGCTTTTGGACAGGGAGACGAGCAGTACTTC	CAFGQGDEQYF	.	TRBJ2-7	TRBD1	TRBV10-3
TGTGCCAGCAGCCGGTCTAGCTATGAGCAGTACTTC	CASSRSSYEQYF	.	TRBJ2-7	.	TRBV3-1
TGTGCCAGCAGCTTAGGCGGAACCGGGGAGCTGTTTTTT	CASSLGGTGELFF	many	TRBJ2-2	.	TRBV7-9
TGTGCCAGCAGCTGGGACATTGGCAATCAGCCCCAGCATTTT	CASSWDIGNQPQHF	many	TRBJ1-5	.	TRBV5-5
.	CASILGPGQVTYDQYF	few	TRBJ2-7	.	TRBV6-1
TGCAGTGCTAGGCCGGGACAGGTGACCTACGAGCAGTACTTC	CSARPGQVTYEQYF	.	TRBJ2-7	TRBD1	TRBV20-1
TGTGCCAGCAGTACCCTGACACCGGGGTCGAAAGAGACCCAGTACTTC	CASSTLTPGSKETQYF	many	TRBJ2-5	.	TRBV2
TGTGTCACCGGGCGGGGTCCCGGTGGAAACACCATATATTTT	CVTGRGPGGNTIYF	medium-sized	TRBJ1-3	.	TRBV6-1